This is a list of T cell receptor beta chains from one sample in a study of T cells in Graves' hyperthyroidism and ophthalmopathy. One entry per CDR3 protein, called by TCRdb with MiXCR from the multiplex PCR reads. Of roughly 740,000 distinct CDR3 sequences detected, roughly 15% appear once; the ten largest clones hold roughly 8%. The sample was blood. Receptors were obtained from a man between 18 and 35 years old with Graves' hyperthyroidism. Both conserved end residues are part of each CDR3.

v_call	j_call	cdr3_aa
TRBV9	TRBJ2-1	CASSSGLAGPINEQFF
TRBV20-1	TRBJ2-5	CSARLREGQYF
TRBV20-1	TRBJ2-7	CSPMRVSDSREQYF
TRBV25-1	TRBJ2-1	CASSEGDNHNEQFF
TRBV27	TRBJ2-3	CASSGREVWADTQYF
TRBV20-1	TRBJ2-1	CSAPARTGEGEQFF
TRBV5-1	TRBJ2-7	CASSLPRQGYEQYF
TRBV7-9	TRBJ2-7	CASSQSTFGYEQYF
TRBV5-1	TRBJ2-2	CASSLIAGVHTGELFF
TRBV4-3	TRBJ1-4	CASSRGASTNEKLFF
TRBV12-3/TRBV12-4	TRBJ2-5	CASATDRNGETQYF
TRBV7-8	TRBJ2-7	CASSSTGSPHEQYF
TRBV19	TRBJ1-5	CASSGRTGFQPQHF
TRBV12-3/TRBV12-4	TRBJ1-1	CASSLVGDGTEAFF
TRBV5-1	TRBJ2-3	CASSVPDVSSTDTQYF
TRBV20-1	TRBJ2-7	CSAKGLGVLEQYF
TRBV28	TRBJ2-3	CAGSFLAGGTDTQYF
TRBV27	TRBJ2-1	CASSLELAGGPGHEQFF
TRBV6-1	TRBJ1-5	CASSRREDQPQHF
TRBV28	TRBJ1-2	CASTPTGMRGYTF
TRBV4-1	TRBJ2-1	CASSEIRGNEQFF
TRBV20-1	TRBJ1-1	CSADGNTEAFF
TRBV15	TRBJ2-5	CATSRDQASGETQYF
TRBV7-2	TRBJ1-6	CASSPEAGLFSYNSPLHF
TRBV3-1	TRBJ1-1	CASSQDSPEAFF
TRBV20-1	TRBJ2-4	CSEAAKNIQYF
TRBV12-3/TRBV12-4	TRBJ1-1	CASSRDRAYPTEAFF
TRBV28	TRBJ1-5	CASSLSGQHVNQPQHF
TRBV6-5	TRBJ2-1	CASSYRVSGNKAYNEQFF
TRBV12-3/TRBV12-4	TRBJ1-1	CASTPSGTGGTEAFF
TRBV5-1	TRBJ2-3	CASSRILTTSTDTQYF
TRBV12-3/TRBV12-4	TRBJ1-1	CASSFGLVNTEAFF
TRBV5-1	TRBJ2-2	CASSRDIANTGELFF
TRBV4-2	TRBJ1-1	CASSQPDRGLGDTEAFF
TRBV7-2	TRBJ2-5	CASSPSNRGETQYF
TRBV2	TRBJ1-2	CASTPKDGYTF
TRBV4-1	TRBJ2-7	CASSQGYFKAHYEQYF
TRBV6-5	TRBJ2-7	CASSYVVGGYEQYF
TRBV18	TRBJ1-1	CASSRWSGRDTEAFF
TRBV18	TRBJ2-2	CASSPRMDGSGELFF
TRBV18	TRBJ2-7	CASSPPQSYEQYF
TRBV28	TRBJ1-5	CASSLGHTLSNQPQHF
TRBV20-1	TRBJ2-2	CSASGMYTGELFF
TRBV12-3/TRBV12-4	TRBJ2-1	CASIPGLAQNNEQFF